What follows is one T cell receptor beta chain and its context. Its antigen remains unidentified. The sample comes from a study of early T cells in non-severe SARS-CoV-2 infection. Study-level results: Matching results from VDJdb favored anti-spike CD8 responses, leaving private and CD4 specificities undetected.

Unique molecular identifiers were affixed to single, distinct cDNA molecules. A single record per CDR3 protein comes from TCRdb applying MiXCR to the 5' RACE reads. The sample shows tens of thousands of distinct CDR3 sequences, about an eighth of them seen only once. Sequencing was done on a sample of whole blood. The source of this sequence is an adult who was a healthcare worker with PCR-confirmed SARS-CoV-2 infection or an uninfected control (not recorded which).

The CDR3 coding sequence is TGTGCCAGCAGCCAAATGAACACTGAAGCTTTCTTT. It translates to CASSQMNTEAFF. The V call is TRBV14, the J call TRBJ1-1; D call uncertain. This CDR3 region has 12 residues. Germline-derived CDR1 and CDR2 are SGHDN and FVKESK. The V gene lost 2 bases and the J gene lost 0 bases, with 1 base spanning the gap.